This paragraph covers one T cell receptor (beta chain) sequence. Its antigen is unknown. This entry comes from a study of human T cells and chemical hapten exposure. The wider study: TCR yields per sample varied, mainly owing to small pooled library volume differences.

TCRdb called the RACE reads again in MiXCR, with one record for every CDR3 protein. Of 95,000 to 150,000 distinct CDR3 sequences detected, approximately 12% appear once; the ten largest clones hold 2.5% to 3%. CDR1 and CDR2 (germline): SQVTM, ANQGSEA. Trimming removed 7 bases from V and 0 bases from J, with 15 bases in between. The CDR3 runs 14 residues. The time point is: pre-sensitization, week 0. The treatment was: therapeutic diphenylcyclopropenone sensitization with weekly scalp DPC. Notes on the study in general: Each of the donors had alopecia, so their immune responses may not resemble those of healthy people.

The sequencing used whole blood, collected in connection with sensitization to the hapten diphenylcyclopropenone (DPC). The chain recombines TRBV29-1 with TRBJ2-5; either TRBD1 or TRBD2 may supply D (5 bases each). This receptor was identified in a woman between 18 and 30 years old with alopecia areata. Some clones in this sample may be carry-over from other donors' samples. The CDR3 reads CSATGRRYQETQYF. The CDR3 DNA reads TGCAGCGCCACGGGACGCCGGTACCAAGAGACCCAGTACTTC.